Below are 14 T cell receptor beta chains sequenced from a single sample in a study of breast tumors, draining lymph nodes, adjacent tissues. TCRdb itself ran the multiplex PCR reads through MiXCR, one entry per CDR3 protein. Of over 250,000 distinct CDR3 sequences in the sample, roughly 30% were seen once. Axillary draining lymph nodes of breast cancer patients supplied the node samples. Sequenced input: axillary lymph node tissue. The receptors were sampled from a female donor with breast cancer. Some clones in this sample may be carry-over from other donors' samples.

This clonotype was found many times. This chain's CDR3 is CASSETGVYQPQHF. As DNA, the CDR3 is TGTGCCAGCAGCGAAACAGGGGTGTATCAGCCCCAGCATTTT. V and J are TRBV6-5 and TRBJ1-5; 7 nucleotides line up with TRBD1. Germline V lookup: CDR1 MNHEY, CDR2 SVGAGI. J gave up 5 bases and V 6 bases, and 7 bases lay outside the gene matches. This CDR3 is built from 14 residues.

The rearrangement links TRBV19 to TRBJ2-1; TRBD2 agrees at 12 bases. CDR3 length: 19 amino acids. The germline V gene encodes CDR1 LNHDA and CDR2 SQIVND (reference sequence). After removal of 0 bases from V and 3 bases from J, the junction contained 9 bases not matched to a gene. The CDR3 DNA reads TGTGCCAGTAGTATAGAAGGCCTAGCGGGAGGGCCTGGCTACAATGAGCAGTTCTTC. Translation gives CASSIEGLAGGPGYNEQFF.

There are many counts of this clonotype. The chain recombines TRBV2 with TRBJ1-4; D uncertain. With 2 bases removed from V and 3 bases from J, the gap between germline ends came to 10 bases. Per germline, CDR1 SNHLY and CDR2 FYNNEI. The CDR3 contains 15 residues. CDR3 DNA: TGTGCCAGCAGTGAAAGTAGGGCTTCTAATGAAAAACTGTTTTTT. Protein sequence: CASSESRASNEKLFF.

There are a few counts of this clonotype. This chain uses TRBV5-4 with TRBJ1-1; TRBD1 agrees at 10 bases. Trimming took 1 base from V and 5 from J; bases not matched to a gene: 8. Germline V gene sequence: CDR1 SGHNT, CDR2 YYREEE (reference sequence). This CDR3 spans 16 amino acids. Here the CDR3 reads CASSLQGTGEGTEAFF. CDR3 DNA: TGTGCCAGCAGCTTGCAGGGGACAGGGGAAGGGACTGAAGCTTTCTTT.

This clonotype was counted a few times. The rearrangement uses TRBV28 and TRBJ2-1, with TRBD2 identical over 8 bases. The CDR3 spans 12 residues. With V trimmed by 10 bases and J by 8 bases, 7 bases remained unmatched. Germline V gene lookup returns CDR1 MDHEN and CDR2 SYDVKM. The DNA of the CDR3 is TGTGCCACCGGGAGGGTTCTGGATGAGCAGTTCTTC. Protein: CATGRVLDEQFF.

In the case of this clonotype: A read error is possible here, since a much larger clone lies one base away. The rearrangement links TRBV5-6 to TRBJ1-3; 9 positions agree with TRBD1. The CDR3 sequence is 17 residues long. The germline CDR1 and CDR2 sequences are SGHDT and YYEEEE. The CDR3 DNA sequence: TGTGCCAGCAGCATGATTCGGGACAGGGTCTCTGGAAACACCGTATATTTT. Its translation: CASSMIRDRVSGNTVYF.

As to this clonotype: The DNA is left out, because the CDR3 cannot be placed on it with certainty; the CDR3 is given as TCRdb lists it. The chain couples TRBV7-2 to TRBJ2-3; the table's TRBD2 call for D was not verified on the DNA. The CDR3 totals 22 residues, both ends included. Germline V gene lookup returns CDR1 SGHTA and CDR2 FQGNSA. CDR3 sequence: CASSFYICSARRLATGTDTQYF.

This clonotype was detected ten times or more. The genes are TRBV5-5 and TRBJ2-2; the D gene is possibly TRBD2 (5 bases). The CDR3 sequence is 15 residues long. V lost 3 bases to trimming and J lost 4 bases, with 13 bases between them. CDR1 and CDR2 from the germline V gene are SGHKS and YYEKEE (reference sequence). The DNA of the CDR3 is TGTGCCAGCAGCTCCACCGGGGTAGTCACCGGGGAGCTGTTTTTT. Protein: CASSSTGVVTGELFF.

This chain links TRBV3-1 with TRBJ2-7; 10 nucleotides agree with TRBD2. Trimming took 3 bases from V and 4 from J; bases not matched to a gene: 3. This CDR3 has 14 amino acids. The germline V gene encodes CDR1 LGHDT and CDR2 YNNKEL (reference sequence). This chain's CDR3 is CASSQLAGDYEQYF. The CDR3 DNA follows: TGTGCCAGCAGCCAGCTAGCGGGAGATTACGAGCAGTACTTC.

This clonotype was counted at least ten times. DNA for the CDR3: TGTGCCAGCAGCCGATTAGCGGAATTAGATACGCAGTATTTT. Its protein is CASSRLAELDTQYF. The chain combines TRBV7-9 with TRBJ2-3; tentative D call: TRBD2 (6 bases). Deletions cut 5 bases from V and 5 bases from J, with 14 bases between. Germline CDR1 is SEHNR and CDR2 is FQNEAQ (reference sequence). The CDR3 is made up of 14 amino acids.

On this clonotype: An end of the junction does not agree with germline; a read error may underlie this. The genes are TRBV5-1 and TRBJ2-1, with 7 bases aligning to TRBD2. The CDR3 is 17 residues long. Germline V CDR1 and CDR2: SGHRS, YFSETQ. The CDR3 DNA follows: TGCGCCACCAGCTTGGCCCGAGGGAGGGGCTCCTACAATGAGCAGTTCTTC. Its translation: CATSLARGRGSYNEQFF.

Of note for this clonotype: A much larger clone differs by one base, so this may be a read error. The rearrangement uses TRBV30 and TRBJ2-2; D gene ambiguous. The CDR3 sequence is 13 residues long. V was cut by 3 bases and J by 8 bases, with 13 bases left in between. Germline V gene sequence: CDR1 GTSNPN, CDR2 SVGIG (reference sequence). The CDR3 nucleotides read TGTGCCTGGAGGTCCCGCGACCGAGGGGAGCTGTTTTTT. Protein: CAWRSRDRGELFF.

The chain carries TRBV6-2 or TRBV6-3 and TRBJ2-3, with TRBD2 matching over 9 bases. This CDR3 has 19 amino acids. Looked up from germline, CDR1 is MNHEY and CDR2 is SVGEGT. The J segment lost 4 bases and the V segment lost 0 bases, leaving 14 bases of the junction unmatched. CDR3 bases: TGTGCCAGCAGTTACTCGAGGGGCTCTAGCGGGACGTCATCAGATACGCAGTATTTT. Translated, it gives CASSYSRGSSGTSSDTQYF.

V is TRBV18 and J is TRBJ2-5; no clear D gene. Between the trimmed V and J ends, which lost 3 bases and 2 bases, there was a span of 7 bases. CDR3 size: 13 residues. Germline V gives CDR1 KGHSH, CDR2 LQKENI. The CDR3 reads CASSPRSQETQYF. CDR3 sequence (DNA): TGTGCCAGCTCACCGAGGAGTCAAGAGACCCAGTACTTC.